These 8 T cell receptor beta chains originate from one sample sequenced in a study of T cells in Graves' hyperthyroidism and ophthalmopathy. RNA transcripts gave rise to amplified TCR beta CDR3 regions. First-round RT-PCR targeting the TCR CDR3 was performed with the HTBI primer set. TCRdb itself ran the multiplex PCR reads through MiXCR, one entry per CDR3 protein. The sample shows about 99,000 distinct CDR3 sequences, 47% of them seen only once. Specimen: blood. Source of these receptors: a man in his forties with Graves' hyperthyroidism.

In regard to this clonotype: It may be a read error: a sequence one base away is much more abundant. The chain uses TRBV6-2 or TRBV6-3 and TRBJ1-1, with 8 bases matching TRBD1. The CDR3 has 11 residues. Germline assignment: CDR1 MNHEY and CDR2 SVGEGT. The CDR3 spells CASSQGAEALF. CDR3 DNA: TGTGCCAGCAGCCAGGGGGCTGAAGCTCTCTTT.

This clonotype has at least ten counts. The chain couples TRBV5-8 to TRBJ2-3; D possibly uses TRBD1 or TRBD2 (5 bases each). This CDR3 comprises 15 residues. Germline CDR1 is SGHTS and CDR2 is YDEGEE. V lost 0 bases and J lost 0, with 8 bases in between. The CDR3 nucleotides are TGTGCCAGCAGCTTGGAGGGACGTAGCACAGATACGCAGTATTTT. It encodes CASSLEGRSTDTQYF.

The rearrangement links TRBV11-2 to TRBJ1-2, with TRBD1 identical over 9 bases. The V and J ends lost 5 bases and 3 bases, in that order; junction bases with no gene match: 1. Germline V gene data show CDR1 as SGHAT and CDR2 as FQNNGV. The CDR3 extends over 13 amino acids. The CDR3: CASSGQGHYGYTF. The CDR3 DNA reads TGTGCCAGCAGCGGACAGGGGCACTATGGCTACACCTTC.

This chain connects TRBV5-5 to TRBJ1-4, with TRBD1 matching 7 bases. J lost 7 bases, V lost 2 bases, and 8 bases had no gene match. The CDR3 spans 15 residues. CDR1 is SGHKS and CDR2 is YYEKEE in the germline V gene (reference sequence). As DNA, the CDR3 is TGTGCCAGCAGCTTAGCGACAGGGCCTGTTGAAAAACTGTTTTTT. As protein: CASSLATGPVEKLFF.

The table lists this clonotype with many counts. The rearrangement links TRBV2 to TRBJ1-2, with D hard to call. Deletions cut 2 bases from V and 4 bases from J, with 8 bases between. The CDR3 is 13 amino acids. CDR1 is SNHLY, CDR2 FYNNEI, per germline. The chain's CDR3 is CASSERAVYGYTF. Here the CDR3 DNA reads TGTGCCAGCAGTGAACGGGCCGTCTATGGCTACACCTTC.

The sample holds many counts of this clonotype. This chain joins TRBV9 and TRBJ1-5; D is ambiguous. CDR3 length: 13 residues. From germline, CDR1 is SGDLS and CDR2 YYNGEE. The V end lost 0 bases, the J end lost 1 base, and 2 bases lay between the germline ends. For the CDR3, the DNA is TGTGCCAGCAGCGTAGGCAGCAATCAGCCCCAGCATTTT. This codes for CASSVGSNQPQHF.

The chain has TRBV11-2 and TRBJ2-5, with TRBD2 identical over 12 bases. The length of the CDR3 is 18 residues. After removal of 5 bases from V and 5 bases from J, the junction contained 15 bases not matched to a gene. From germline, CDR1 is SGHAT and CDR2 FQNNGV. The CDR3 coding sequence is TGTGCCAGCAGCCCAGGCCGCCCGACTAGCGGGGGTAGTGAGACCCAGTACTTC. Its protein product is CASSPGRPTSGGSETQYF.

As concerns this clonotype: The conserved phenylalanine or tryptophan normally closing the CDR3 is absent here, so this likely arose from a read error. It is unclear where the CDR3 begins or ends on the DNA, so no DNA is shown, and the CDR3 is as TCRdb lists it. The gene calls are TRBV14 and TRBJ2-5; the table assigns TRBD2, which was not confirmed against the DNA. The CDR3 spans 12 residues, counting both ends. The germline CDR1 and CDR2 sequences are SGHDN and FVKESK. CDR3 protein: CASSPLRERPST.